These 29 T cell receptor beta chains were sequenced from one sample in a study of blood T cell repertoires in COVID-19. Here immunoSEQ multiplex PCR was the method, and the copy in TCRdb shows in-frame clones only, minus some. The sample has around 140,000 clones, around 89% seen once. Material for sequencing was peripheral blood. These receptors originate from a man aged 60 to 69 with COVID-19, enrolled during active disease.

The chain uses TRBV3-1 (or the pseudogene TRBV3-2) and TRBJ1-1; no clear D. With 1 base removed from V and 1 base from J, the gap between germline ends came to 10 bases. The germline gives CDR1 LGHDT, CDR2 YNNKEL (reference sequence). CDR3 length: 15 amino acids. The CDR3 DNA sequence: TGTGCCAGCAGCCAAGTCCCCGGAGAGAACACTGAAGCTTTCTTT. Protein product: CASSQVPGENTEAFF.

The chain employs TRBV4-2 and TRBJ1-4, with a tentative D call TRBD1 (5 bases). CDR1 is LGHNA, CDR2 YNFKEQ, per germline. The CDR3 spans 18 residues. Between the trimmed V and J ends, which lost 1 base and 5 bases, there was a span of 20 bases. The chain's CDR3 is CASSQGEAGGGDNEKLFF. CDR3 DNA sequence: TGTGCCAGCAGCCAAGGAGAAGCCGGGGGAGGGGACAATGAAAAACTGTTTTTT.

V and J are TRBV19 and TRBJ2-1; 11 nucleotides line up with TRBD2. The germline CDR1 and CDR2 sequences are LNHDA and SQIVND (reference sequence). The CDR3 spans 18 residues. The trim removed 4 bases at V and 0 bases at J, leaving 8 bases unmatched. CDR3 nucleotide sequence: TGTGCCAGTAGTAGCCGGACTAGCGGGCTATTCTCCTACAATGAGCAGTTCTTC. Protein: CASSSRTSGLFSYNEQFF.

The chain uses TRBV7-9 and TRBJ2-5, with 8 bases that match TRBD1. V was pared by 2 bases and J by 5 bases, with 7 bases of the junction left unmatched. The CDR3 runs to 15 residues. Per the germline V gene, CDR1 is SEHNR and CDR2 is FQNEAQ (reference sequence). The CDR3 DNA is TGTGCCAGCAGCTTAACAGGGGGAGTTGGGGAGACCCAGTACTTC. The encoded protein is CASSLTGGVGETQYF. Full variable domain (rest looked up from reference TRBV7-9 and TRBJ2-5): DTGVSQNPRHKITKRGQNVTFRCDPISEHNRLYWYRQTLGQGPEFLTYFQNEAQLEKSRLLSDRFSAERPKGSFSTLEIQRTEQGDSAMYLCASSLTGGVGETQYFGPGTRLLVL.

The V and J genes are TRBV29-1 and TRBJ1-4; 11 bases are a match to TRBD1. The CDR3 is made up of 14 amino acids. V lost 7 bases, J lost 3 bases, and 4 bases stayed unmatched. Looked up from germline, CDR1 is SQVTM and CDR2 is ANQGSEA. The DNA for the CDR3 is TGCAGCGCTACGGGACAGGGGGCTAATGAAAAACTGTTTTTT. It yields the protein CSATGQGANEKLFF.

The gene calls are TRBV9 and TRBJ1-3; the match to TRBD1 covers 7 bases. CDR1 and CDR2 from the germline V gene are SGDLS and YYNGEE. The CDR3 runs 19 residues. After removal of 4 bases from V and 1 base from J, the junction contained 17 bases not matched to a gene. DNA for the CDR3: TGTGCCAGCAGCTCCGGGGAGTATTGGAGGACAGGTTCTGGAAACACCATATATTTT. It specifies CASSSGEYWRTGSGNTIYF.

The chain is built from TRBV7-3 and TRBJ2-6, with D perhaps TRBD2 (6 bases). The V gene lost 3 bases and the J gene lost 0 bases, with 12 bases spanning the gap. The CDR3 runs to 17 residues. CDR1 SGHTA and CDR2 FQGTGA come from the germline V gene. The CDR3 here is CASSFRDGGSGANVLTF. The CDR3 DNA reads TGTGCCAGCAGCTTCCGGGACGGGGGCTCTGGGGCCAACGTCCTGACTTTC. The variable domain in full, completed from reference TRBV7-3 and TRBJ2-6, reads GAGVSQTPSNKVTEKGKYVELRCDPISGHTALYWYRQSLGQGPEFLIYFQGTGAADDSGLPNDRFFAVRPEGSVSTLKIQRTERGDSAVYLCASSFRDGGSGANVLTFGAGSRLTVL.

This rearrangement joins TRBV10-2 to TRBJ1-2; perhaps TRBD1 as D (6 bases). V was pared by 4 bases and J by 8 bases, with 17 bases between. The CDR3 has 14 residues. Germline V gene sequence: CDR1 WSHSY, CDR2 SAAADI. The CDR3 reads CASSVLQGMVGYTF. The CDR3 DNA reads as TGCGCCAGCAGTGTATTACAGGGAATGGTGGGCTACACCTTC.

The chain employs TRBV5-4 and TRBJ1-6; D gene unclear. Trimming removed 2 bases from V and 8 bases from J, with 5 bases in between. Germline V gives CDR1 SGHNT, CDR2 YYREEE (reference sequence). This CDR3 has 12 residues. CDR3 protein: CASSFLYSPLHF. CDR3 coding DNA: TGTGCCAGCAGCTTCCTTTATTCACCCCTCCACTTT.

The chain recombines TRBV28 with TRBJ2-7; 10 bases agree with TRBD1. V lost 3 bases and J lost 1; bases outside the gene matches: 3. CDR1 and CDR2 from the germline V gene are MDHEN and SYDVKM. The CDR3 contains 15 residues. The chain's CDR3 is CASSLTGGLSYEQYF. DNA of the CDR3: TGTGCCAGCAGTTTGACAGGGGGCCTTTCCTACGAGCAGTACTTC.

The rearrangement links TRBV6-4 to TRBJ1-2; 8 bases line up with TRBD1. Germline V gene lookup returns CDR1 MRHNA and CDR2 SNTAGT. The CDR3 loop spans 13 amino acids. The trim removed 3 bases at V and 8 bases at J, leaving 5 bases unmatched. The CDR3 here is CASSDGQGAGYTF. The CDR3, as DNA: TGTGCCAGCAGTGATGGACAGGGCGCGGGCTACACCTTC.

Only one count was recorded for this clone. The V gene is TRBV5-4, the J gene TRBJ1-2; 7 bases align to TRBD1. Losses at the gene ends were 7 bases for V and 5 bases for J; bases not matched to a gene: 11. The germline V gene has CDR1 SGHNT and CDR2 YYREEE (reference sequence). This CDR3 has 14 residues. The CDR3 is CASAGSTGRYGYTF. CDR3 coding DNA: TGTGCCAGCGCAGGGTCGACAGGGCGGTATGGCTACACCTTC.

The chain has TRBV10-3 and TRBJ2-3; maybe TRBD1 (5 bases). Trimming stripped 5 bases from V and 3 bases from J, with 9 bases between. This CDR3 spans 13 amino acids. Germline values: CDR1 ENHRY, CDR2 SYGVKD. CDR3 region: CAISPQGTDTQYF. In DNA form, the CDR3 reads TGTGCCATCAGTCCCCAGGGAACAGATACGCAGTATTTT.

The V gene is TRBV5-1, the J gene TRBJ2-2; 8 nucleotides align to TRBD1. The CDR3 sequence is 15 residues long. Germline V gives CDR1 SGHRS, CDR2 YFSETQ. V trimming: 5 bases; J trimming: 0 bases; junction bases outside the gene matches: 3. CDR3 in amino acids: CASRAGGANTGELFF. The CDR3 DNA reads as TGCGCCAGCAGGGCAGGGGGCGCGAACACCGGGGAGCTGTTTTTT.

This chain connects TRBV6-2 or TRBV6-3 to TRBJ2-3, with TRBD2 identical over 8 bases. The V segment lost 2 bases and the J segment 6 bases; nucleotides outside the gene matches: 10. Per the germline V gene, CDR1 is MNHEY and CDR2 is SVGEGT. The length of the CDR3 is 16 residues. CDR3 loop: CASSYPSRGGPDTQYF. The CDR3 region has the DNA TGTGCCAGCAGTTACCCCTCCCGGGGGGGGCCGGATACGCAGTATTTT.

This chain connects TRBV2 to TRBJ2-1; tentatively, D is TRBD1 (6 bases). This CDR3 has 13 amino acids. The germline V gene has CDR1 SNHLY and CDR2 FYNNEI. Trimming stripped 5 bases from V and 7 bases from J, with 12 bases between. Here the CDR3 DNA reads TGTGCCAGCAGTTATGACAGGACGAATGAGCAGTTCTTC. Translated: CASSYDRTNEQFF. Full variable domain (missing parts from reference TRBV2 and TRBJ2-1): EPEVTQTPSHQVTQMGQEVILRCVPISNHLYFYWYRQILGQKVEFLVSFYNNEISEKSEIFDDQFSVERPDGSNFTLKIRSTKLEDSAMYFCASSYDRTNEQFFGPGTRLTVL.

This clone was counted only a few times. The DNA of the CDR3 is TGTGCCAGCTCACCAAAGGGACAAGACAACGAGCAGTACTTC. Protein product: CASSPKGQDNEQYF. The chain employs TRBV18 and TRBJ2-7, with D perhaps matching TRBD1 (6 bases). V was cut by 2 bases and J by 5 bases, with 13 bases left in between. The CDR3 contains 14 residues. Germline loops: CDR1 KGHSH, CDR2 LQKENI.

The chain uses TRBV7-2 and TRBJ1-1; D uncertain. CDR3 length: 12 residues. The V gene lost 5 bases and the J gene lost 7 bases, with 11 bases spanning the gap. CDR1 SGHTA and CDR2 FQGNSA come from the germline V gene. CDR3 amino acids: CASSPTRFEAFF. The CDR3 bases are TGTGCCAGCAGCCCGACAAGGTTTGAAGCTTTCTTT.

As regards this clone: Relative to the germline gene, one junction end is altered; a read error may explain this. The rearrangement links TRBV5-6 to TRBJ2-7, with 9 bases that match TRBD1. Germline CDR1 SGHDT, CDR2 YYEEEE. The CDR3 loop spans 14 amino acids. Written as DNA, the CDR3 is TGTGCCAGCAGGTTGGGGACAGGGTACTACGAGCAGTACTTC. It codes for CASRLGTGYYEQYF.

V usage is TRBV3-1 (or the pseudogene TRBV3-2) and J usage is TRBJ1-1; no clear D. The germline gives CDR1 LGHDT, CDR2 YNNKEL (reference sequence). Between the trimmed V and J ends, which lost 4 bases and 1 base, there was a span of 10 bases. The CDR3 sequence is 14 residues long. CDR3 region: CASSRSDTNTEAFF. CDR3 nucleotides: TGTGCCAGCAGCCGGTCTGACACGAACACTGAAGCTTTCTTT.

CDR3 sequence: CASIRFGNTIYF. In DNA form, the CDR3 reads TGTGCCAGCATCCGGTTTGGAAACACCATATATTTT. The gene calls are TRBV12-3 or TRBV12-4 and TRBJ1-3; D remains ambiguous. V lost 7 bases to trimming and J lost 3 bases, with 7 bases between them. The CDR3 contains 12 residues.

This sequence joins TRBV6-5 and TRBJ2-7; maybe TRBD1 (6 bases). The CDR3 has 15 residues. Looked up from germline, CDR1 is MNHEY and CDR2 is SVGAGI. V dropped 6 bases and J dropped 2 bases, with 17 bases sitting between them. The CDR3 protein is CASSWQGSWTYEQYF. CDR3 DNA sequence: TGTGCCAGCAGCTGGCAGGGGTCTTGGACCTACGAGCAGTACTTC.

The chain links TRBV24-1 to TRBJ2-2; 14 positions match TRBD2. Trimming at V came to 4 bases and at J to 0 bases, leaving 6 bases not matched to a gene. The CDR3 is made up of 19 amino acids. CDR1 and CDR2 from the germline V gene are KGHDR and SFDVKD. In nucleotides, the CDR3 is TGTGCCACCAGTGACACCGGGACTAGCGGGGGCCCGAACACCGGGGAGCTGTTTTTT. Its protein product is CATSDTGTSGGPNTGELFF.

The CDR3 spells CASSDLKTGGMASGANVLTF. The CDR3, as DNA: TGCGCCAGCAGCGACCTCAAAACAGGGGGTATGGCTTCTGGGGCCAACGTCCTGACTTTC. The gene calls are TRBV5-1 and TRBJ2-6; 8 nucleotides line up with TRBD1. V lost 4 bases and J lost 1; bases outside the gene matches: 16. The CDR3 is 20 residues long. Germline lookup yields CDR1 SGHRS and CDR2 YFSETQ.

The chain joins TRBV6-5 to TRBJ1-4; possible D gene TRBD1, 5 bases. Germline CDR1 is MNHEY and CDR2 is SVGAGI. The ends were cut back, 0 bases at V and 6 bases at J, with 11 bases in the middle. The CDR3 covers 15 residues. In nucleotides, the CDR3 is TGTGCCAGCAGTTACTCGGGTAGGGGTGATGAAAAACTGTTTTTT. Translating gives CASSYSGRGDEKLFF.

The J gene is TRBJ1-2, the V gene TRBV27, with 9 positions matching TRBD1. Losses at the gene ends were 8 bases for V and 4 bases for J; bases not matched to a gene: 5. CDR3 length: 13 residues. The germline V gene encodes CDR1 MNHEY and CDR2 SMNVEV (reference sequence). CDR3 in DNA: TGTGCCAGCGGACAGGGGAGAACCTATGGCTACACCTTC. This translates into CASGQGRTYGYTF.

The CDR3 sequence: CASSTGISGNTIYF. The DNA for the CDR3 is TGTGCCAGTAGTACCGGGATCTCTGGAAACACCATATATTTT. This rearrangement joins TRBV19 to TRBJ1-3; D ambiguous. The V end lost 4 bases, the J end lost 0 bases, and 7 bases lay between the germline ends. This CDR3 spans 14 amino acids. Germline values: CDR1 LNHDA, CDR2 SQIVND (reference sequence).

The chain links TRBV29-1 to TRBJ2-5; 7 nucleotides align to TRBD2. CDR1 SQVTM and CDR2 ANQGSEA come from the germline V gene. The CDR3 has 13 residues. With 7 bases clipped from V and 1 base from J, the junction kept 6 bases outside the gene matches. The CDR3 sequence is CSAQSGVQETQYF. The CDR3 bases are TGCAGCGCCCAAAGCGGGGTCCAAGAGACCCAGTACTTC.

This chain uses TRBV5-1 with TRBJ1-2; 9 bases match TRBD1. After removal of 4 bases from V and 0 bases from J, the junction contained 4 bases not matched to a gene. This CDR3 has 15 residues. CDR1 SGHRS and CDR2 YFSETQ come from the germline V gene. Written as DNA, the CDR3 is TGCGCCAGCAGCCTTACAGGGGGCACTAACTATGGCTACACCTTC. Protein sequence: CASSLTGGTNYGYTF.